The 7 T cell receptor beta chains in this list originate from one sample, sequenced in a study of control samples from healthy donors and cancer patients. Some clones are missing from TCRdb's copy, which holds only in-frame ones; the method was immunoSEQ multiplex PCR. The data hold approximately 190,000 clones, with about nine tenths observed a single time. Sample: blood. The receptors shown here come from a man younger than 40 in good health.

V gene TRBV3-1 (or the pseudogene TRBV3-2) combines with J gene TRBJ1-4; D remains ambiguous. The V end was cut by 1 base, the J end by 0 bases, with 6 bases between. The CDR3 runs 15 residues. Germline CDR1 and CDR2: LGHDT and YNNKEL (reference sequence). The CDR3 loop is CASSQVRATNEKLFF. For the CDR3, the DNA is TGTGCCAGCAGCCAAGTCCGGGCAACTAATGAAAAACTGTTTTTT.

This chain uses TRBV19 with TRBJ1-2, with unresolved D. Germline V lookup: CDR1 LNHDA, CDR2 SQIVND (reference sequence). CDR3 length: 11 residues. The V end was cut by 4 bases, the J end by 5 bases, with 5 bases between. CDR3 loop: CASSTVYGYTF. In DNA, the CDR3 is TGTGCCAGTAGTACGGTATATGGCTACACCTTC.

The chain recombines TRBV19 with TRBJ1-1; 9 nucleotides agree with TRBD1. V lost 4 bases to trimming and J lost 3 bases; unmatched junction nucleotides: 6. The germline gives CDR1 LNHDA, CDR2 SQIVND (reference sequence). There are 15 residues in the CDR3. As DNA, the CDR3 is TGTGCCAGTAGTAGCCCGGGACAGGGATACACTGAAGCTTTCTTT. It codes for CASSSPGQGYTEAFF.

V is TRBV6-5 and J is TRBJ1-2, with D tentatively TRBD1 (5 bases). Germline-derived CDR1 and CDR2 are MNHEY and SVGAGI. The V gene lost 5 bases and the J gene lost 8 bases, with 15 bases spanning the gap. The CDR3 consists of 13 residues. In DNA, the CDR3 is TGTGCCAGCAGTCACGGTGAGGGGAGCGGCTACACCTTC. Protein product: CASSHGEGSGYTF.

The genes are TRBV30 and TRBJ1-5; tentatively, D is TRBD1 (5 bases). Germline V gene data show CDR1 as GTSNPN and CDR2 as SVGIG (reference sequence). CDR3 length: 16 amino acids. Trimming cost V 2 bases and J 1 base, with 15 bases left between them. The CDR3 region is CAWSIPGGESNQPQHF. The CDR3 DNA is TGTGCCTGGAGTATCCCGGGGGGGGAGAGCAATCAGCCCCAGCATTTT.

This chain uses TRBV3-1 (or the pseudogene TRBV3-2) with TRBJ2-7; D gene ambiguous. This CDR3 has 16 residues. From germline, CDR1 is LGHDT and CDR2 YNNKEL (reference sequence). V was cut by 0 bases and J by 2 bases, with 14 bases left in between. The CDR3 DNA follows: TGTGCCAGCAGCCAAGATCTCCGGGCCAGCGCCTACGAGCAGTACTTC. Amino acids: CASSQDLRASAYEQYF.

To note about this clone: A junction end diverges from the germline sequence, so it may reflect a read error. The genes are TRBV5-1 and TRBJ2-1; a weak D match, TRBD1 (6 bases). This CDR3 has 14 amino acids. The germline CDR1 and CDR2 sequences are SGHRS and YFSETQ. The chain's CDR3 is CASSLEQGYNAQFF. The CDR3 nucleotides are TGCGCCAGCAGCCTAGAACAGGGCTACAATGCGCAGTTCTTC.